This T cell receptor (beta chain) stems from a study of cytomegalovirus exposure and HLA in healthy donors. Broader study findings: The study found most TCR sequences rare, yet found some public TCRs in many donors. Three chains linked to CMV were shown in vitro to be specific for CMV antigens. High specificity and sensitivity for cytomegalovirus status were reported for the classifier. Listed as cytomegalovirus-associated were around 160 TCR beta chains.

Sequencing was performed with immunoSEQ multiplex PCR; in TCRdb, only in-frame clones are kept and a portion is missing. Of some 43,000 clones listed, roughly 90% are singletons. A word on this clone: Its target is unknown.

V was shortened by 4 bases and J by 0 bases, with 10 bases between the two germline ends. In germline, CDR1 is SGHRS, CDR2 YFSETQ. The CDR3 consists of 14 residues. The receptor's source is a man aged 18-30 years in good health and CMV-seronegative. The specimen sequenced was PBMCs. V and J are TRBV5-1 and TRBJ1-1; D perhaps matches TRBD1 (6 bases). CDR3: CASSLWDMNTEAFF. As DNA, the CDR3 is TGCGCCAGCAGCCTGTGGGACATGAACACTGAAGCTTTCTTT.